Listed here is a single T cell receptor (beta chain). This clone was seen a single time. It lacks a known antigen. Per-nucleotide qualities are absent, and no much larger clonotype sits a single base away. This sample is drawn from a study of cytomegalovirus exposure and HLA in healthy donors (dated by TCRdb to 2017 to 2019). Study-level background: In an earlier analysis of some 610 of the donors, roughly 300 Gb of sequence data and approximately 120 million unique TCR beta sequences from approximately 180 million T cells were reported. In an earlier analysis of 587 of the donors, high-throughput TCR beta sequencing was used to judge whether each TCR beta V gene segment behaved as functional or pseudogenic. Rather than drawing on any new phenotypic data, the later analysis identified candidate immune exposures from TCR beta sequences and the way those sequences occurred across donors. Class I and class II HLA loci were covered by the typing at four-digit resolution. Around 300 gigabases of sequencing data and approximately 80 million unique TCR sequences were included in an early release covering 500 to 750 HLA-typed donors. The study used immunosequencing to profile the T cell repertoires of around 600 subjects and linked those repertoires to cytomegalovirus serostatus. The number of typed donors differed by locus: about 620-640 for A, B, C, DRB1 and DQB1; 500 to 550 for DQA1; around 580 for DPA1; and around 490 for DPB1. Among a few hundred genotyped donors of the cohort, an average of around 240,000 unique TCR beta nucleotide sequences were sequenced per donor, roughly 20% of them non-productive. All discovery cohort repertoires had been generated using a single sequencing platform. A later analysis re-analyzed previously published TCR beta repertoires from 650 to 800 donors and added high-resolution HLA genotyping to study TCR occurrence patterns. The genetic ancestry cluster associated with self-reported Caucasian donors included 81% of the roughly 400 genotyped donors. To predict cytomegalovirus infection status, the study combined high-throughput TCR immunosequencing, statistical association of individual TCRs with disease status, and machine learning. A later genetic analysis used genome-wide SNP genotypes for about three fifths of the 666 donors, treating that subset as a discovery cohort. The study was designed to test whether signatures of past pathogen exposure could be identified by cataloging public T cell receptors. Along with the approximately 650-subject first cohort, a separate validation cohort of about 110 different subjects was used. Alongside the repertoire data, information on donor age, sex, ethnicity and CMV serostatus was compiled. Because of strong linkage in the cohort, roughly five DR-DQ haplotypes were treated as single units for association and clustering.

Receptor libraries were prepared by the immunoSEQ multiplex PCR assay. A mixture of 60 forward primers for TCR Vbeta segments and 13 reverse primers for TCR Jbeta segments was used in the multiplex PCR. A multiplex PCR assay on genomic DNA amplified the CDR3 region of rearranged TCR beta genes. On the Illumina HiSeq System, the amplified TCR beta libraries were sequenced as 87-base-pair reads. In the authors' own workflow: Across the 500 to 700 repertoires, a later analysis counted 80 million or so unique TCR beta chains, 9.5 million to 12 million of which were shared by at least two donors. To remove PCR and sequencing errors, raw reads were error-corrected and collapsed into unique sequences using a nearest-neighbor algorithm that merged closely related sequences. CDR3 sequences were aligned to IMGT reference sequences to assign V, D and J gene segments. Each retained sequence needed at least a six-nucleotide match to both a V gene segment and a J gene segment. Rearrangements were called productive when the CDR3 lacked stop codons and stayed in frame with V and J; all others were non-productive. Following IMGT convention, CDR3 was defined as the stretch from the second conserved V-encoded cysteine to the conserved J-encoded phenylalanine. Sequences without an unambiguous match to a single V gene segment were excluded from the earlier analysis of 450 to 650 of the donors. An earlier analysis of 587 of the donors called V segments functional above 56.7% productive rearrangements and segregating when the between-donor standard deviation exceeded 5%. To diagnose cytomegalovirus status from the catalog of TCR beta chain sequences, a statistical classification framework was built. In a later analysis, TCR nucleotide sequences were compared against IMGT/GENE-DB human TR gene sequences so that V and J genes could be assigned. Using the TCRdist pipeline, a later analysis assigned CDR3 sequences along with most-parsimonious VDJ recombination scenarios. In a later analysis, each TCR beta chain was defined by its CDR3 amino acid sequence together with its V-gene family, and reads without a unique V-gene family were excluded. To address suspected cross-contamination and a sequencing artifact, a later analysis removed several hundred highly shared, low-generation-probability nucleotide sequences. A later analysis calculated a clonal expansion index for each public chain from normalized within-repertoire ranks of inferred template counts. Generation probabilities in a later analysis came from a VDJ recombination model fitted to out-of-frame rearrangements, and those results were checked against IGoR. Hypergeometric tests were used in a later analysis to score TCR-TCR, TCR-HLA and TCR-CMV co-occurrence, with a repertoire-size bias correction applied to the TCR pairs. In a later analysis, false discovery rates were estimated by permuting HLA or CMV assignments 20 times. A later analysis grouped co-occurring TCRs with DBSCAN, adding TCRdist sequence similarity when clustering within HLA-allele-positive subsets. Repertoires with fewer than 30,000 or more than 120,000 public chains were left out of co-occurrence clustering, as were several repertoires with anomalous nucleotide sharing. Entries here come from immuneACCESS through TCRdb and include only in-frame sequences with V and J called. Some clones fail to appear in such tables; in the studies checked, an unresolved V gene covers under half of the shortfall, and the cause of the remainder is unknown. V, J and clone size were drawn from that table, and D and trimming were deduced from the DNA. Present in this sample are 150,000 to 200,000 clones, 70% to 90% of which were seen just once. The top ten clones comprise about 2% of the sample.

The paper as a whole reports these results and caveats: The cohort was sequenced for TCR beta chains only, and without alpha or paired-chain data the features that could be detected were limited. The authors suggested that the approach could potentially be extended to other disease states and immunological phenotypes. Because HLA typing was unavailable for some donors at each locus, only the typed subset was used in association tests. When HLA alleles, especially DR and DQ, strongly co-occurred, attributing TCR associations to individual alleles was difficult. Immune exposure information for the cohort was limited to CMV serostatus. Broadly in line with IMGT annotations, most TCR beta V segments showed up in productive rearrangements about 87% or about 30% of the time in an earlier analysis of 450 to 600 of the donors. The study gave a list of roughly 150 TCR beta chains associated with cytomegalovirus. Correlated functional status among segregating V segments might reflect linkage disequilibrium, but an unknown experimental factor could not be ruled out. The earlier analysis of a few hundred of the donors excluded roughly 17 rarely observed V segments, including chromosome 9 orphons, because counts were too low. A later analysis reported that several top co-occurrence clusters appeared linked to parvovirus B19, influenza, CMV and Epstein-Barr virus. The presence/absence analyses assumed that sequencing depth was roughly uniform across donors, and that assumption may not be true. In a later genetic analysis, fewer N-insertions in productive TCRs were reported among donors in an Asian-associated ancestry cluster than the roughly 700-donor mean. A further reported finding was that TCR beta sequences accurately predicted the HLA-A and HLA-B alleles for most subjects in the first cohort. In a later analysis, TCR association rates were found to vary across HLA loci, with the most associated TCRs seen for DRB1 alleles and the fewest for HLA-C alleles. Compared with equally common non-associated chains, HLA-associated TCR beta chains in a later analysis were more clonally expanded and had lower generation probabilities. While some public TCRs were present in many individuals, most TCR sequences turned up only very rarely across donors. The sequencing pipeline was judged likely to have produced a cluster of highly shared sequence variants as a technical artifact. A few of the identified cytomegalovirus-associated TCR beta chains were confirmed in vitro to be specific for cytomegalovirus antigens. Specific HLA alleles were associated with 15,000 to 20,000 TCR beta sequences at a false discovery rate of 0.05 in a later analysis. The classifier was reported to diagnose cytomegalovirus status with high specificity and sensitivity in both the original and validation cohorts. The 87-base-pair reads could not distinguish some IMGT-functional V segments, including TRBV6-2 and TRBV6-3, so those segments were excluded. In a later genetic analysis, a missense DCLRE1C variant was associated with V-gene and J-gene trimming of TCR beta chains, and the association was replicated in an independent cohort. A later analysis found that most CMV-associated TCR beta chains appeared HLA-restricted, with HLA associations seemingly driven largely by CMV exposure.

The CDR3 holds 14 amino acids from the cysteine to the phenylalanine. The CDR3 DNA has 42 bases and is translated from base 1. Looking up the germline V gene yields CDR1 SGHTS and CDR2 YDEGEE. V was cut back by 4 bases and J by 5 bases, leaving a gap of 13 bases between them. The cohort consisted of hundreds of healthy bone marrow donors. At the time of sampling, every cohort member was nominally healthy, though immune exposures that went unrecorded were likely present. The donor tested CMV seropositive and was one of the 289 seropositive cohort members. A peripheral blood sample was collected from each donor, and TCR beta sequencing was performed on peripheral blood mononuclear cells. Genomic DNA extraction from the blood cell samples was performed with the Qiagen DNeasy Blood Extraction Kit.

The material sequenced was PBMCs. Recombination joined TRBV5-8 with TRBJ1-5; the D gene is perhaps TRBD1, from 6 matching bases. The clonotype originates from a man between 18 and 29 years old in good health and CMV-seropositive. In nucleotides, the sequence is TGTGCCAGCAGCCGGACAGTTACCTATCAGCCCCAGCATTTT. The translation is CASSRTVTYQPQHF. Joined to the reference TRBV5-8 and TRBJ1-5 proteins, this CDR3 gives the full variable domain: EAGVTQSPTHLIKTRGQQATLRCSPISGHTSVYWYQQALGLGLQFLLWYDEGEERNRGNFPPRFSGRQFPNYSSELNVNALELEDSALYLCASSRTVTYQPQHFGDGTRLSIL.